Below are 26 T cell receptor beta chains sequenced from a single sample in a study of blood T cell repertoires in COVID-19. Assay: immunoSEQ multiplex PCR; the TCRdb copy retains only in-frame clones and omits some. This sample has roughly 92,000 clones, with roughly 91% found just once. Sample: peripheral blood. The receptors were sampled from a woman of 80 years or more with acute or convalescent COVID-19.

This chain uses TRBV10-3 with TRBJ2-7; TRBD2 matches 14 bases. The CDR3 extends over 16 amino acids. After removal of 5 bases from V and 0 bases from J, the junction contained 3 bases not matched to a gene. Germline V CDR1 and CDR2: ENHRY, SYGVKD. CDR3 residues: CAISPGTSGGSYEQYF. Written as DNA, the CDR3 is TGTGCCATCAGTCCTGGGACTAGCGGGGGCTCCTACGAGCAGTACTTC.

The chain employs TRBV6-2 or TRBV6-3 and TRBJ1-5, with 12 bases lining up with TRBD1. The CDR3 length is 19 residues. J gave up 2 bases and V 3 bases, and 11 bases lay outside the gene matches. CDR1 is MNHEY and CDR2 is SVGEGT in the germline V gene. In nucleotides, the CDR3 is TGTGCCAGCAGTTATATATGGGGACAGGGGGCGGCTGGCAATCAGCCCCAGCATTTT. It yields the protein CASSYIWGQGAAGNQPQHF.

The count of this clone is one. The chain is built from TRBV7-9 and TRBJ2-5; tentative D call: TRBD2 (6 bases). Germline V gene data show CDR1 as SEHNR and CDR2 as FQNEAQ (reference sequence). The CDR3 has 14 amino acids. V was clipped by 5 bases and J by 4 bases, with 14 bases between them. The CDR3 sequence: CASSLDRRGETQYF. The CDR3 DNA follows: TGTGCCAGCAGCCTAGATCGGAGGGGAGAGACCCAGTACTTC.

The chain has TRBV4-3 and TRBJ2-2; 11 nucleotides line up with TRBD2. The CDR3 length is 17 residues. J was trimmed by 0 bases and V by 3 bases; bases with no gene match: 3. The germline V gene has CDR1 LGHNA and CDR2 YSLEER. DNA for the CDR3: TGCGCCAGCAGCCAGCATAGCGGGGGGGCGAACACCGGGGAGCTGTTTTTT. This translates into CASSQHSGGANTGELFF.

This chain links TRBV5-1 with TRBJ1-4, with 10 positions matching TRBD1. The junction had 4 bases not matched to a gene; V was cut back by 3 bases and J by 5 bases. CDR3 length: 15 amino acids. Germline-derived CDR1 and CDR2 are SGHRS and YFSETQ. CDR3 nucleotide sequence: TGCGCCAGCAGCTCGGACAGGGGGGAAAATGAAAAACTGTTTTTT. Protein sequence: CASSSDRGENEKLFF.

The CDR3 DNA reads as TGCAGCGTGGCGATCGACAGTAATTCACCCCTCCACTTT. Encoded protein: CSVAIDSNSPLHF. The chain recombines TRBV29-1 with TRBJ1-6, with D possibly matching TRBD1 (5 bases). V gave up 6 bases and J gave up 6 bases, with 12 bases separating them. Germline CDR1 SQVTM, CDR2 ANQGSEA. The CDR3 runs to 13 residues.

This sequence joins TRBV10-3 and TRBJ2-3, with D possibly matching TRBD1 (6 bases). V shed 0 bases and J shed 7 bases, with 11 bases lying between them. The germline gives CDR1 ENHRY, CDR2 SYGVKD. The CDR3 covers 14 residues. For the CDR3, the DNA is TGTGCCATCAGTGAGTCAAGGGACACCAATACGCAGTATTTT. Protein: CAISESRDTNTQYF.

The CDR3: CASMLGLRVSGELFF. The CDR3 coding sequence is TGTGCCAGTATGTTGGGACTAAGGGTCTCCGGGGAGCTGTTTTTT. This sequence joins TRBV19 and TRBJ2-2; 7 bases align to TRBD2. The CDR3 totals 15 residues. The junction had 11 bases not matched to a gene; V was cut back by 7 bases and J by 6 bases. In germline, CDR1 is LNHDA, CDR2 SQIVND (reference sequence).

The rearrangement uses TRBV6-6 and TRBJ2-4; weak D call: TRBD2 (6 bases). Per the germline V gene, CDR1 is MNHNY and CDR2 is SVGAGI (reference sequence). Trimming pared 4 bases from V and 8 bases from J, leaving 12 bases between. The CDR3 has 13 residues. The CDR3 loop reads CASSFSGVDIQYF. The CDR3 DNA reads as TGTGCCAGCAGTTTTTCGGGAGTGGACATTCAGTACTTC.

CDR3 sequence reads: CASSPQDTQNTGELFF. The DNA for the CDR3 is TGTGCCAGCTCACCCCAAGACACCCAGAACACCGGGGAGCTGTTTTTT. The V and J genes are TRBV18 and TRBJ2-2; D gene uncertain. Germline V lookup: CDR1 KGHSH, CDR2 LQKENI. Between the trimmed V and J ends, which lost 3 bases and 1 base, there was a span of 12 bases. CDR3 length: 16 residues.

The DNA for the CDR3 is TGTGCCACCCTCACACGGGACACTGAAGCTTTCTTT. Translating it yields CATLTRDTEAFF. The chain couples TRBV27 to TRBJ1-1; D remains unclear. CDR1 and CDR2 (germline): MNHEY, SMNVEV (reference sequence). Trimming stripped 10 bases from V and 3 bases from J, with 12 bases between. This CDR3 spans 12 amino acids.

This sequence joins TRBV19 and TRBJ1-4; 9 nucleotides match TRBD1. The CDR3 covers 14 residues. Germline V gives CDR1 LNHDA, CDR2 SQIVND (reference sequence). After removal of 6 bases from V and 8 bases from J, the junction contained 7 bases not matched to a gene. The CDR3 reads CASRKQGASEKLFF. The CDR3 DNA reads as TGTGCCAGTAGAAAACAGGGGGCGTCGGAAAAACTGTTTTTT.

The V call is TRBV7-2, the J call TRBJ2-1; D might be TRBD2 (6 bases). This CDR3 is 13 amino acids long. The V gene lost 7 bases and the J gene lost 7 bases, with 14 bases spanning the gap. The germline V gene encodes CDR1 SGHTA and CDR2 FQGNSA. The CDR3 region is CASTLGGLNEQFF. DNA of the CDR3: TGTGCCAGCACTCTCGGGGGTCTAAATGAGCAGTTCTTC.

This clone was counted between two and nine times. The rearrangement joins TRBV6-1 to TRBJ1-1, with D perhaps TRBD1 (5 bases). The CDR3 covers 17 residues. V was clipped by 3 bases and J by 1 base, with 18 bases between them. Germline V gene sequence: CDR1 MNHNS, CDR2 SASEGT. This chain's CDR3 is CASSEVAWGQRNTEAFF. CDR3 nucleotide sequence: TGTGCCAGCAGTGAGGTTGCCTGGGGCCAAAGGAACACTGAAGCTTTCTTT.

This chain connects TRBV7-6 to TRBJ1-2; the D is unclear. Between the trimmed V and J ends, which lost 0 bases and 2 bases, there was a span of 10 bases. Germline CDR1 is SGHVS and CDR2 is FNYEAQ. CDR3 length: 15 amino acids. The CDR3 sequence is CASSLAEGENYGYTF. CDR3 in DNA: TGTGCCAGCAGCTTAGCGGAAGGAGAGAACTATGGCTACACCTTC.

The chain links TRBV6-2 or TRBV6-3 to TRBJ2-3; TRBD2 matches at 8 bases. CDR1 is MNHEY, CDR2 SVGEGT, per germline. The V and J ends lost 6 bases and 1 base, in that order; junction bases with no gene match: 6. CDR3 length: 15 residues. CDR3 sequence (DNA): TGTGCCAGCAGCCGAGACGGGGGGGGCACAGATACGCAGTATTTT. It translates to CASSRDGGGTDTQYF.

The chain carries TRBV7-2 and TRBJ2-7; D is uncertain. Germline lookup yields CDR1 SGHTA and CDR2 FQGNSA. The V end was cut by 1 base, the J end by 4 bases, with 14 bases between. This CDR3 is 15 amino acids long. CDR3: CASSLGNEVVYEQYF. CDR3 DNA sequence: TGTGCCAGCAGCTTAGGGAATGAGGTAGTGTACGAGCAGTACTTC.

This chain links TRBV2 with TRBJ1-5; 7 bases fit TRBD1. CDR1 is SNHLY, CDR2 FYNNEI, per germline. V trimming: 5 bases; J trimming: 1 base; junction bases outside the gene matches: 5. The CDR3 is made up of 15 amino acids. CDR3 residues: CASSRAGQSNQPQHF. The CDR3 coding sequence is TGTGCCAGCAGTAGGGCGGGACAGAGCAATCAGCCCCAGCATTTT. The full variable domain, completed using reference TRBV2 and TRBJ1-5, is EPEVTQTPSHQVTQMGQEVILRCVPISNHLYFYWYRQILGQKVEFLVSFYNNEISEKSEIFDDQFSVERPDGSNFTLKIRSTKLEDSAMYFCASSRAGQSNQPQHFGDGTRLSIL.

This chain connects TRBV29-1 to TRBJ2-2, with D perhaps matching TRBD1 (5 bases). Germline loops: CDR1 SQVTM, CDR2 ANQGSEA. CDR3 size: 12 residues. Trimming removed 6 bases at V and 1 base at J, with 6 bases between. CDR3 DNA: TGCAGCGTAGGACAGAACACCGGGGAGCTGTTTTTT. Protein: CSVGQNTGELFF.

This sequence joins TRBV7-3 and TRBJ1-2, with TRBD1 matching 8 bases. Losses at the gene ends were 5 bases for V and 4 bases for J; bases not matched to a gene: 6. The germline V gene encodes CDR1 SGHTA and CDR2 FQGTGA. CDR3 length equals 14 residues. The CDR3 nucleotides read TGTGCCAGCAGCCCGGACGGACAGGGCTATGGCTACACCTTC. Translation gives CASSPDGQGYGYTF.

The V call is TRBV21-1, the J call TRBJ2-1; the table's TRBD1 call for D was not verified on the DNA. TRBV21-1 is described as a pseudogene. The CDR3 is 14 amino acids. For the CDR3, the DNA is TGTGCCAGCGAGGGACAGGGGGCCGACAATGAGCAGTTCTTC. Encoded protein: CASEGQGADNEQFF.

The chain links TRBV9 to TRBJ2-2; maybe TRBD1 (5 bases). In germline, CDR1 is SGDLS, CDR2 YYNGEE. The CDR3 runs 15 residues. Trimming shortened V by 0 bases and J by 6 bases, and 12 bases separated the two germline ends. In DNA, the CDR3 is TGTGCCAGCAGCGTAGATGGGGCCGACCCCGGGGAGCTGTTTTTT. Residues: CASSVDGADPGELFF.

The genes are TRBV28 and TRBJ2-2; D possibly corresponds to TRBD1 (6 bases). Germline CDR1 MDHEN, CDR2 SYDVKM. The CDR3 is 13 residues long. V lost 2 bases, J lost 6 bases, and 7 bases lay in between. The CDR3 DNA sequence: TGTGCCAGCAGTTTAACAGGGTCCGGGGAGCTGTTTTTT. Its protein product is CASSLTGSGELFF. Full variable domain (missing parts from reference TRBV28 and TRBJ2-2): DVKVTQSSRYLVKRTGEKVFLECVQDMDHENMFWYRQDPGLGLRLIYFSYDVKMKEKGDIPEGYSVSREKKERFSLILESASTNQTSMYLCASSLTGSGELFFGEGSRLTVL.

The V and J genes are TRBV7-2 and TRBJ1-5; D possibly corresponds to TRBD1 (5 bases). This CDR3 is 16 amino acids long. Trimming shortened V by 1 base and J by 5 bases, and 15 bases separated the two germline ends. Germline-derived CDR1 and CDR2 are SGHTA and FQGNSA. The CDR3 region is CASSLVVSGRDQPQHF. The DNA for the CDR3 is TGTGCCAGCAGCTTAGTGGTCTCAGGCAGGGATCAGCCCCAGCATTTT.

Only one count was recorded for this clone. This sequence joins TRBV2 and TRBJ2-3; tentative D call: TRBD1 (6 bases). The CDR3 runs to 14 residues. Germline V gene lookup returns CDR1 SNHLY and CDR2 FYNNEI. V lost 4 bases and J lost 5, with 13 bases in between. This CDR3 reads CASSVTGSVDTQYF. The CDR3 bases are TGTGCCAGCAGTGTTACAGGGAGTGTAGATACGCAGTATTTT.

J is TRBJ2-5 and V is TRBV7-2; TRBD1 matches at 9 bases. Trimming cost V 5 bases and J 4 bases; bases outside gene matches: 5. CDR1 SGHTA and CDR2 FQGNSA come from the germline V gene. The CDR3 covers 14 residues. Here the CDR3 DNA reads TGTGCCAGCAGCCGCGGACAGGGGTTAGAGACCCAGTACTTC. Translation gives CASSRGQGLETQYF.